This TCR beta chain was sequenced for a study of blood T cells in healthy people across ages. Study-wide findings and caveats: Roughly linear age-related decline in beta diversity appeared, significant by age 40. Whereas aged donors had fewer naive CD4+ cells, long-lived donors had more of them and higher diversity.

CDR3 length: 16 amino acids. Germline lookup yields CDR1 SGHTA and CDR2 FQGNSA. Between the trimmed V and J ends, which lost 3 bases and 0 bases, there was a span of 9 bases. Then a second PCR, running roughly 7 to 11 cycles, was carried out with a sample-barcoded 5' primer and a J-beta primer mix. TCRdb called the 5' RACE reads again in MiXCR, with one record for every CDR3 protein. Of about 670,000 distinct CDR3 sequences listed, around two fifths are singletons. Turning to this clonotype: Its antigen is currently unknown.

The chain is built from TRBV7-2 and TRBJ1-6, with no clear D. The clonotype was recovered from a man aged 80 or over in good health. The sequenced sample consisted of blood. The CDR3 region is CASSFRFASYNSPLHF. In DNA, the CDR3 is TGTGCCAGCAGCTTCAGGTTCGCCTCCTATAATTCACCCCTCCACTTT.